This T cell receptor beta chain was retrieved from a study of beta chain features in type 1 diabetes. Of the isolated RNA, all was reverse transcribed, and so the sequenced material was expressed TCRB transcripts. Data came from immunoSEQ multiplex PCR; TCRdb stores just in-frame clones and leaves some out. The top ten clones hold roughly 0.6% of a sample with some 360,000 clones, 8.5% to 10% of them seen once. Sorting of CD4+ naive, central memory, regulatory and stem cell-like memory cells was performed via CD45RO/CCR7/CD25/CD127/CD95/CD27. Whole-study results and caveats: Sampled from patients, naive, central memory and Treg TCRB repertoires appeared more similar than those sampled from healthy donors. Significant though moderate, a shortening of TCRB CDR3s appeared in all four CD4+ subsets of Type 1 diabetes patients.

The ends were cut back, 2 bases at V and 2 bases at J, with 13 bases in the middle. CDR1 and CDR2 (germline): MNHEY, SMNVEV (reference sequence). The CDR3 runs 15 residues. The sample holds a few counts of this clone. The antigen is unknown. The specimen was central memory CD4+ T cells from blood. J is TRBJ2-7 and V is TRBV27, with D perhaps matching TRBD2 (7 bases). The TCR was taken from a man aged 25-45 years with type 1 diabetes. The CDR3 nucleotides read TGTGCCAGCAGTTTAATGGCGGGGGCGACCTACGAGCAGTACTTC. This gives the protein CASSLMAGATYEQYF.